This is a list of T cell receptor beta chains from one sample in a study of blood T cell repertoires in COVID-19. TCRdb keeps only in-frame clones here, not all; method: immunoSEQ multiplex PCR. The sample includes some 400,000 clones, around 92% of them seen just once. Specimen: PBMCs or T cells enriched from blood (not recorded which). The origin of the receptors is a woman in her 30s who had recovered from COVID-19. Both conserved end residues are part of each CDR3. The order of the fields is clone size, D gene, CDR3 length, V gene, J gene, CDR3 DNA, CDR3 protein. The D gene is left open where the match is weak. A row's size may be missing; if present it is once, few, many or a size class.

>.|.|13|TRBV19|TRBJ2-1
TGTGCCAGCAGATCCCCACTAGTTTATGAGCAGTTCTTC
CASRSPLVYEQFF
>.|TRBD1|14|TRBV7-9|TRBJ1-2
TGTGCCAGCAGCACTCCTGACAGGGCCTATGGCTACACCTTC
CASSTPDRAYGYTF
>.|.|13|TRBV5-1|TRBJ2-5
TGCGCCAGCAGCTTGGACCGGGAAGAGACCCAGTACTTC
CASSLDREETQYF
>once|.|14|TRBV7-9|TRBJ1-4
TGTGCCAGCAGCTTAGGACAGGCCCGGGGGGTACTGTTTTTT
CASSLGQARGVLFF
>.|TRBD2|14|TRBV5-4|TRBJ2-7
TGTGCCAGCAGCGTAGGACTAGGATCCTACGAGCAGTACTTC
CASSVGLGSYEQYF
>once|TRBD1|16|TRBV18|TRBJ2-6
TGTGCCAGCTCACGGACAGGGAACTCTGGGGCCAACGTCCTGACTTTC
CASSRTGNSGANVLTF
>.|TRBD1|15|TRBV11-2|TRBJ1-2
TGTGCCAGCAGCTTAGCGACAGGGCCGCTCTATGGCTACACCTTC
CASSLATGPLYGYTF
>.|TRBD1|20|TRBV3-1/TRBV3-2|TRBJ1-5
TGTGCCAGCAGCCAAGTAGGGGGCAGGGGGCTAAAGTATAGCAATCAGCCCCAGCATTTT
CASSQVGGRGLKYSNQPQHF
>.|.|16|TRBV24-1|TRBJ2-2
TGTGCCACGTCGAAGGGGAACTTCACGAACACCGGGGAGCTGTTTTTT
CATSKGNFTNTGELFF
>.|.|15|TRBV4-3|TRBJ1-4
TGCGCCAGCAGCCAAGATCGGGGGTGGTGGGAAAAACTGTTTTTT
CASSQDRGWWEKLFF
>few|.|13|TRBV30|TRBJ2-6
TGTGCCTGGATGTACTCTGGGGCCAACGTCCTGACTTTC
CAWMYSGANVLTF
>.|TRBD1|16|TRBV11-2|TRBJ2-7
TGTGCCAGCAGCCCGCGTTCGAGACAGGGTTTTCGGGAGCAGTACTTC
CASSPRSRQGFREQYF
>.|.|14|TRBV5-1|TRBJ2-7
TGCGCCAGCAGCTTGGATGCGGTTACCTACGAGCAGTACTTC
CASSLDAVTYEQYF
>.|.|12|TRBV30|TRBJ2-2
TGTGCCTGGACCGGGATCACCGGGGAGCTGTTTTTT
CAWTGITGELFF
>.|TRBD2|18|TRBV5-3|TRBJ2-7
TGTGCCAGAAGTCCCGGGACTAGCGGGAGAAGGGGGCTCTACGAGCAGTACTTC
CARSPGTSGRRGLYEQYF
>.|.|15|TRBV18|TRBJ1-1
TGTGCCAGCTCACCAAGGGGCCAAACGAACACTGAAGCTTTCTTT
CASSPRGQTNTEAFF
>.|TRBD1|14|TRBV6-2/TRBV6-3|TRBJ1-2
TGTGCCAGCAGTCCACTGGGACAGGGGGCTGGCTACACCTTC
CASSPLGQGAGYTF
>once|.|16|TRBV30|TRBJ1-1
TGTGCCTGGAGTGTAGGGGTTGGACCATCGAACACTGAAGCTTTCTTT
CAWSVGVGPSNTEAFF
>once|TRBD1|16|TRBV18|TRBJ1-3
TGTGCCAGCTCACCTAATTACAGGGGGAACGGAAACACCATATATTTT
CASSPNYRGNGNTIYF
>.|TRBD2|15|TRBV4-1|TRBJ2-2
TGCGCCAGCAGCCAGGGGACTAGCGTCACCGGGGAGCTGTTTTTT
CASSQGTSVTGELFF
>.|.|15|TRBV5-8|TRBJ1-5
TGTGCCAGCAGTCTACAGGGATATAGCAATCAGCCCCAGCATTTT
CASSLQGYSNQPQHF
>few|.|13|TRBV3-1/TRBV3-2|TRBJ1-2
TGTGCCAGCAGCCCCCACCAGAATAATGGCTACACCTTC
CASSPHQNNGYTF
>once|.|15|TRBV5-1|TRBJ1-1
TGCGCCAGCAGCTTGGCTTTACAGGGCAGGGGTGAAGCTTTCTTT
CASSLALQGRGEAFF
>once|TRBD1|13|TRBV30|TRBJ1-2
TGTGCTGGACAGGCCTTAGCTAACTATGGCTACACCTTC
CAGQALANYGYTF
>.|.|14|TRBV6-5|TRBJ1-2
TGTGCCAGCAGTTACGTGGAGGGGAACTATGGCTACACCTTC
CASSYVEGNYGYTF
>.|.|15|TRBV5-1|TRBJ2-7
TGCGCCAGCAGCTTGGTAGGACTGATTACCTACGAGCAGTACTTC
CASSLVGLITYEQYF
>.|.|17|TRBV12-5|TRBJ2-5
TGTGCTAGTGGTCTCAGGGTCCTCTTCACAGAAGGGGAGACCCAGTACTTC
CASGLRVLFTEGETQYF